The clone carrying this TCR beta chain has a handful of counts. V was trimmed by 5 bases and J by 5 bases, leaving 13 bases between them. The CDR3 contains 13 residues. Alongside a J-beta primer mix, a sample-barcoded 5' primer served in a second PCR lasting roughly 6 to 11 cycles. Each cDNA molecule, via a template-switch adaptor with 12 random nucleotides, was tagged. TCRdb re-analysed the 5' RACE reads in MiXCR, keeping a single row per CDR3 protein. The data contain 700,000 to 1,000,000 distinct CDR3 sequences, around 45% of them singletons. The sample belongs to a study of blood T cells in healthy people across ages.

Specimen: blood. This sequence joins TRBV12-3 or TRBV12-4 and TRBJ2-7; perhaps TRBD1 as D (6 bases). This sequence originates from a man in his fifties or sixties in good health. For the CDR3, the DNA is TGTGCCAGCAGTCGAATACAGGGAAACGAGCAGTACTTC. Translated, it gives CASSRIQGNEQYF.